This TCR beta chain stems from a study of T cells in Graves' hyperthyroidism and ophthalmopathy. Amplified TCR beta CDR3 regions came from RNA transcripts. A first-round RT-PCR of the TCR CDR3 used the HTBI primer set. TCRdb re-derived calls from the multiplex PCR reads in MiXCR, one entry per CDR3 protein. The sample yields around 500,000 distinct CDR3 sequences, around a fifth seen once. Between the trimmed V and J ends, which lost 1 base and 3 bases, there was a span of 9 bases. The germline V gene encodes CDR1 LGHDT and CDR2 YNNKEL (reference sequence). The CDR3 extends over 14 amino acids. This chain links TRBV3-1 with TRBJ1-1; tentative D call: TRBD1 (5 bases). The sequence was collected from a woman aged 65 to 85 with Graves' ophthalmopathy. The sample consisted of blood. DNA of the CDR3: TGTGCCAGCAGCCAAGTAAGGGGAGACACTGAAGCTTTCTTT. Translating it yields CASSQVRGDTEAFF.